Presented here are 30 T cell receptor beta chains from one specimen sequenced in a study of response to subunit inactivated influenza vaccine. From the RT-PCR reads, TCRdb called clonotypes with MiXCR, one entry per CDR3 protein. The sample lists approximately 480,000 distinct CDR3 sequences, 10% to 11% seen once, with 9.5% to 15% in the top ten. Material: PBMCs from blood, obtained about 40 days after vaccination. These TCRs come from a man between 50 and 59 years old who received an inactivated influenza vaccine.

This chain links TRBV6-2 or TRBV6-3 with TRBJ2-1, with 9 bases fitting TRBD2. The CDR3 is 18 residues long. The germline CDR1 and CDR2 sequences are MNHEY and SVGEGT. The V segment lost 4 bases and the J segment 0 bases; nucleotides outside the gene matches: 10. Written as DNA, the CDR3 is TGTGCCAGCAGTTCTACCGGACTAGCGACGAGCTCCTACAATGAGCAGTTCTTC. It codes for CASSSTGLATSSYNEQFF.

The chain recombines TRBV7-8 with TRBJ2-3; a possible D gene is TRBD1 (8 bases). Per germline, CDR1 SGHVS and CDR2 FQNEAQ. Trimming removed 2 bases from V and 0 bases from J, with 18 bases in between. The CDR3 loop spans 18 amino acids. The CDR3: CASSLLDREGQSTDTQYF. CDR3 nucleotides: TGTGCCAGCAGCTTATTGGACAGGGAGGGTCAGAGCACAGATACGCAGTATTTT. Using reference TRBV7-8 and TRBJ2-3 for the parts outside the CDR3, the full variable domain is GAGVSQSPRYKVAKRGQDVALRCDPISGHVSLFWYQQALGQGPEFLTYFQNEAQLDKSGLPSDRFFAERPEGSVSTLKIQRTQQEDSAVYLCASSLLDREGQSTDTQYFGPGTRLTVL.

This clonotype was seen a handful of times. The rearrangement joins TRBV29-1 to TRBJ2-1, with 13 bases lining up with TRBD2. This CDR3 is built from 17 residues. V trimming: 0 bases; J trimming: 3 bases; junction bases outside the gene matches: 5. Germline V gene data show CDR1 as SQVTM and CDR2 as ANQGSEA. The DNA of the CDR3 is TGCAGCGTTGAAGAACGGCGACTAGCGGGAGGCTACAATGAGCAGTTCTTC. Its translation is CSVEERRLAGGYNEQFF.

The genes are TRBV7-9 and TRBJ1-2; weak D call: TRBD1 (6 bases). CDR1 is SEHNR and CDR2 is FQNEAQ in the germline V gene (reference sequence). The length of the CDR3 is 15 residues. The V gene lost 5 bases and the J gene lost 2 bases, with 15 bases spanning the gap. The CDR3 loop reads CASSQNRESNYGYTF. Written as DNA, the CDR3 is TGTGCCAGCAGCCAAAACAGGGAGTCGAACTATGGCTACACCTTC.

This clonotype was detected a few times. The rearrangement uses TRBV4-2 and TRBJ1-1; tentatively, D is TRBD1 (5 bases). The germline V gene has CDR1 LGHNA and CDR2 YNFKEQ. V was clipped by 1 base and J by 4 bases, with 16 bases between them. The CDR3 totals 16 residues. Written as DNA, the CDR3 is TGTGCCAGCAGCCAAGGCGTTAAGGGACGGTTCACTGAAGCTTTCTTT. It codes for CASSQGVKGRFTEAFF.

In this sample, this clonotype turned up many times. The V and J genes are TRBV20-1 and TRBJ2-7; D assignment may be TRBD1 or TRBD2 (5 bases each). The CDR3 covers 12 residues. Germline CDR1 DFQATT, CDR2 SNEGSKA (reference sequence). The V gene lost 4 bases and the J gene lost 3 bases, with 10 bases spanning the gap. The CDR3 coding sequence is TGCAGTGCTACCGGGACCCTCTACGAGCAGTACTTC. It encodes CSATGTLYEQYF.

Ten or more counts support this clonotype. This sequence joins TRBV20-1 and TRBJ2-1; 8 nucleotides line up with TRBD2. CDR1 and CDR2 (germline): DFQATT, SNEGSKA (reference sequence). CDR3 size: 16 residues. The V gene end was trimmed by 4 bases and the J gene end by 8 bases; junction bases not matched to a gene: 16. CDR3 coding DNA: TGCAGTGCTATAACTCCAGGGCGGGGGGCTTCGGATGAGCAGTTCTTC. This translates into CSAITPGRGASDEQFF.

This chain links TRBV20-1 with TRBJ2-3, with 8 bases fitting TRBD2. CDR1 is DFQATT, CDR2 SNEGSKA, per germline (reference sequence). CDR3 length: 15 amino acids. V was pared by 0 bases and J by 5 bases, with 7 bases of the junction left unmatched. CDR3 DNA: TGCAGTGCTAGAGATCCGCGGGGGGTTTTAGATACGCAGTATTTT. As protein: CSARDPRGVLDTQYF.

This clonotype has a count of ten or more. The rearrangement uses TRBV29-1 and TRBJ2-2; 14 bases are a match to TRBD2. The length of the CDR3 is 16 residues. Germline CDR1 and CDR2: SQVTM and ANQGSEA. The V and J ends lost 6 bases and 1 base, in that order; junction bases with no gene match: 4. The DNA for the CDR3 is TGCAGCGTGAAGGGGACTAGCGGGGGGAACACCGGGGAGCTGTTTTTT. It translates to CSVKGTSGGNTGELFF.

In this sample, this clonotype turned up many times. J is TRBJ2-5 and V is TRBV20-1, with a possible D match to TRBD2 (5 bases). V was clipped by 0 bases and J by 5 bases, with 19 bases between them. Germline CDR1 reads DFQATT; CDR2 reads SNEGSKA (reference sequence). CDR3 length: 16 residues. The CDR3 loop reads CSARDFLAPLGETQYF. In DNA, the CDR3 is TGCAGTGCTAGAGATTTCCTAGCCCCCTTGGGCGAGACCCAGTACTTC.

The chain joins TRBV23-1 to TRBJ2-4; D possibly matches TRBD1 or TRBD2 (6 bases each). TRBV23-1 is reported as an ORF; its role is uncertain. The V gene lost 0 bases and the J gene lost 9 bases, with 18 bases spanning the gap. The CDR3 is 16 residues long. CDR3 region: CASSQSEGVRGSIQYF. The CDR3 DNA reads TGCGCCAGCAGTCAATCGGAGGGGGTAAGGGGAAGCATTCAGTACTTC.

This clonotype was recorded at least ten times. The chain has TRBV20-1 and TRBJ1-2, with 7 bases matching TRBD1. This CDR3 spans 13 amino acids. Germline CDR1 is DFQATT and CDR2 is SNEGSKA (reference sequence). The trim removed 4 bases at V and 3 bases at J, leaving 5 bases unmatched. The CDR3 sequence: CSANRGSDYGYTF. The CDR3 DNA follows: TGCAGTGCTAACAGGGGATCGGACTATGGCTACACCTTC.

This chain uses TRBV6-2 or TRBV6-3 with TRBJ1-5; D possibly corresponds to TRBD1 (5 bases). V gave up 2 bases and J gave up 1 base, with 15 bases separating them. Germline assignment: CDR1 MNHEY and CDR2 SVGEGT. The CDR3 contains 17 residues. CDR3 protein: CASSYKSLGGSNQPQHF. CDR3 in DNA: TGTGCCAGCAGTTACAAATCTCTTGGGGGGAGCAATCAGCCCCAGCATTTT.

This clonotype was observed a handful of times. In DNA, the CDR3 is TGCGCCAGCAGCGACGACAGGGGTGGGTACAATGAGCAGTTCTTC. It is translated as CASSDDRGGYNEQFF. This sequence joins TRBV5-1 and TRBJ2-1; 8 bases align to TRBD1. The germline V gene encodes CDR1 SGHRS and CDR2 YFSETQ. This CDR3 contains 15 residues. The trim removed 4 bases at V and 4 bases at J, leaving 7 bases unmatched.

The chain combines TRBV5-4 with TRBJ2-7, with D uncertain. With 0 bases removed from V and 7 bases from J, the gap between germline ends came to 11 bases. This CDR3 comprises 13 residues. CDR1 and CDR2 (germline): SGHNT, YYREEE (reference sequence). Written as DNA, the CDR3 is TGTGCCAGCAGCTTGGAAGGGAAGGTTGAGCAGTACTTC. Encoded protein: CASSLEGKVEQYF.

This chain uses TRBV20-1 with TRBJ1-2, with unresolved D. The CDR3 is 13 amino acids. V lost 6 bases, J lost 4 bases, and 15 bases lay in between. Looked up from germline, CDR1 is DFQATT and CDR2 is SNEGSKA (reference sequence). CDR3 residues: CSATSGSGYGYTF. The CDR3, as DNA: TGCAGTGCCACGAGCGGTTCGGGCTATGGCTACACCTTC.

This clonotype occurred a few times. The chain couples TRBV12-3 or TRBV12-4 to TRBJ2-3, with D uncertain. V lost 3 bases and J lost 2, with 9 bases in between. The CDR3 contains 14 residues. The CDR3 here is CASSFGKHTDTQYF. The CDR3 nucleotides are TGTGCCAGCAGTTTCGGCAAACACACAGATACGCAGTATTTT.

V and J are TRBV20-1 and TRBJ2-2; no reliable D call. This CDR3 contains 13 residues. Germline CDR1 is DFQATT and CDR2 is SNEGSKA (reference sequence). V was clipped by 0 bases and J by 5 bases, with 7 bases between them. This CDR3 reads CSARDWKTGELFF. The CDR3 DNA reads TGCAGTGCTAGAGATTGGAAAACCGGGGAGCTGTTTTTT.

V is TRBV29-1 and J is TRBJ1-1; 10 bases line up with TRBD1. Germline-derived CDR1 and CDR2 are SQVTM and ANQGSEA. The junction had 16 bases not matched to a gene; V was cut back by 5 bases and J by 10 bases. This CDR3 spans 15 amino acids. The CDR3 reads CSVTKTGQGGKVAFF. The CDR3 DNA follows: TGCAGCGTTACGAAAACCGGACAGGGGGGGAAAGTAGCTTTCTTT.

The chain employs TRBV3-1 and TRBJ2-7, with D perhaps matching TRBD1 or TRBD2 (5 bases each). Trimming took off 4 bases at V and 0 bases at J, with 16 bases between the two ends. The germline CDR1 and CDR2 sequences are LGHDT and YNNKEL (reference sequence). The CDR3 is made up of 16 amino acids. CDR3 DNA: TGTGCCAGCAGCCCAGCCCAGGGACCGATCTCCTACGAGCAGTACTTC. Its translation is CASSPAQGPISYEQYF.

There are a few counts of this clonotype. The chain is built from TRBV10-2 and TRBJ2-1; 12 nucleotides line up with TRBD2. The length of the CDR3 is 19 residues. Trimming cost V 6 bases and J 4 bases; bases outside gene matches: 16. Germline values: CDR1 WSHSY, CDR2 SAAADI. Written as DNA, the CDR3 is TGCGCCAGCAGGGCCGCCTGGCTGACTAGCGGGAGAGGGTACAATGAGCAGTTCTTC. Protein sequence: CASRAAWLTSGRGYNEQFF.

The chain combines TRBV4-3 with TRBJ1-2; 10 nucleotides match TRBD1. This CDR3 comprises 16 residues. After removal of 0 bases from V and 7 bases from J, the junction contained 8 bases not matched to a gene. Germline values: CDR1 LGHNA, CDR2 YSLEER. CDR3 amino acids: CASSQDFVDRGSGYTF. The DNA for the CDR3 is TGCGCCAGCAGCCAAGATTTTGTGGACAGGGGGAGTGGCTACACCTTC.

The DNA of the CDR3 is TGTGCCAGCAGGGGACTAGCGGGGAACAATGAGCAGTTCTTC. It is translated as CASRGLAGNNEQFF. V and J are TRBV11-2 and TRBJ2-1; 13 bases align to TRBD2. Per germline, CDR1 SGHAT and CDR2 FQNNGV. The trim removed 6 bases at V and 5 bases at J, leaving 1 base unmatched. CDR3 length: 14 residues.

The chain employs TRBV20-1 and TRBJ2-7; TRBD1 might be the D (6 bases). Trimming took off 3 bases at V and 4 bases at J, with 10 bases between the two ends. CDR1 and CDR2 from the germline V gene are DFQATT and SNEGSKA (reference sequence). The CDR3 loop spans 12 amino acids. The CDR3 loop is CSARVQGYEQYF. CDR3 DNA sequence: TGCAGTGCTAGGGTACAGGGTTACGAGCAGTACTTC.

The chain links TRBV7-9 to TRBJ1-5; possibly TRBD1 for D (5 bases). This CDR3 comprises 13 residues. V gave up 7 bases and J gave up 1 base, with 8 bases separating them. Per germline, CDR1 SEHNR and CDR2 FQNEAQ (reference sequence). CDR3 sequence (DNA): TGTGCCAGCACCCAGGGCAGCAATCAGCCCCAGCATTTT. Residues: CASTQGSNQPQHF.

Many counts were recorded for this clonotype. The genes are TRBV12-3 or TRBV12-4 and TRBJ2-1; D might be TRBD1 or TRBD2, each matching 5 bases. V was pared by 7 bases and J by 8 bases, with 15 bases between. This CDR3 contains 13 residues. In DNA form, the CDR3 reads TGTGCCAGCACAACCGGTGGGGGTTATGAGCAGTTCTTC. Translated: CASTTGGGYEQFF.

With regard to this clonotype: A read error is possible here, since a much larger clone lies one base away. The chain has TRBV29-1 and TRBJ2-3, with TRBD2 as a possible D gene (6 bases). CDR1 is SQVTM and CDR2 is ANQGSEA in the germline V gene. The CDR3 is 15 amino acids. The CDR3 loop reads CSVVRAGRRADMQYF. For the CDR3, the DNA is TGCAGCGTTGTGAGGGCGGGGAGGAGGGCAGATATGCAGTATTTT.

The V gene is TRBV6-4, the J gene TRBJ1-1; a weak D match, TRBD1 (5 bases). There are 14 residues in the CDR3. Trimming cost V 6 bases and J 0 bases, with 11 bases left between them. Germline V gene data show CDR1 as MRHNA and CDR2 as SNTAGT. The CDR3 loop reads CASRALGLNTEAFF. CDR3 sequence (DNA): TGTGCCAGCAGGGCCCTGGGGCTGAACACTGAAGCTTTCTTT.

The sample holds many counts of this clonotype. V gene TRBV5-5 combines with J gene TRBJ2-1, with D perhaps matching TRBD2 (6 bases). Trimming pared 5 bases from V and 6 bases from J, leaving 15 bases between. The germline CDR1 and CDR2 sequences are SGHKS and YYEKEE (reference sequence). The CDR3 has 14 amino acids. The DNA for the CDR3 is TGTGCCAGCAGAAGCAACCGGGGGACCAATGAGCAGTTCTTC. Protein sequence: CASRSNRGTNEQFF.

Only a few counts were recorded for this clonotype. This rearrangement joins TRBV6-1 to TRBJ1-6, with D possibly being TRBD1 (5 bases). The CDR3 contains 15 residues. Germline V gives CDR1 MNHNS, CDR2 SASEGT. Deletions cut 7 bases from V and 9 bases from J, with 19 bases between. In DNA form, the CDR3 reads TGTGCCAGCACCCTAGGGTTGGGGCGGGTTTCACCCCTCCACTTT. Protein product: CASTLGLGRVSPLHF.